The rows below give T cell receptor beta chains drawn from one sample of a study of shared T cell receptors in the human thymus. Measured with immunoSEQ multiplex PCR; TCRdb has only the in-frame clones, and not every one. The profile shows approximately 400,000 clones, roughly 94% of them singletons. The sample comprised thymocytes. The receptors derive from a human donor. Both conserved end residues are part of each CDR3. Fields, in order: V gene, J gene, CDR3 protein.

V: TRBV25-1; J: TRBJ2-2; CDR3: CASRTTGTGGTGELFF
V: TRBV29-1; J: TRBJ2-3; CDR3: CSGERDPRTDTQYF
V: TRBV19; J: TRBJ2-1; CDR3: CASSPSARSSYNEQFF
V: TRBV2; J: TRBJ2-7; CDR3: CASIRVGEQYF
V: TRBV18; J: TRBJ2-7; CDR3: CASSHSDLYEQYF
V: TRBV7-9; J: TRBJ2-1; CDR3: CASSLKSGSYNEQFF
V: TRBV28; J: TRBJ2-3; CDR3: CASSSGTDTQYF
V: TRBV4-3; J: TRBJ2-2; CDR3: CASSHLSCEKRTGELFF
V: TRBV27; J: TRBJ2-5; CDR3: CASSLSFDSQETQYF
V: TRBV6-4; J: TRBJ1-4; CDR3: CASSDRGRLRLFF
V: TRBV18; J: TRBJ2-2; CDR3: CASSPGTGGNTGELFF
V: TRBV7-3; J: TRBJ2-3; CDR3: CASSSGGAVDTQYF
V: TRBV7-9; J: TRBJ1-1; CDR3: CASSLTGPIANTEAFF
V: TRBV19; J: TRBJ2-2; CDR3: CASRRGGELFF
V: TRBV7-9; J: TRBJ2-5; CDR3: CASSLRESQETQYF
V: TRBV7-2; J: TRBJ2-7; CDR3: CASSQRGETYEQYF
V: TRBV28; J: TRBJ2-7; CDR3: CASSLSTGASYEQYF
V: TRBV9; J: TRBJ2-1; CDR3: CASGGLAGTDEQFF
V: TRBV9; J: TRBJ2-7; CDR3: CASSVGTLPAYEQYF
V: TRBV4-2; J: TRBJ1-1; CDR3: CASSQGAGGEDTEAFF
V: TRBV28; J: TRBJ2-3; CDR3: CASSLLGKTDTQYF
V: TRBV5-4; J: TRBJ2-3; CDR3: CASTGLGPDTQYF
V: TRBV30; J: TRBJ2-3; CDR3: CAWSGERGGTDTQYF
V: TRBV6-1; J: TRBJ2-7; CDR3: CASVLAGEFDYEQYF
V: TRBV28; J: TRBJ2-7; CDR3: CASTSPRNYEQYF
V: TRBV27; J: TRBJ2-5; CDR3: CASNPTRGRGTQYF
V: TRBV4-1; J: TRBJ2-6; CDR3: CASSHQGPIWGRTPGANVLTF
V: TRBV7-8; J: TRBJ2-7; CDR3: CASSHPGRQGAREQYF
V: TRBV7-8; J: TRBJ2-5; CDR3: CASSFVARVGTQYF
V: TRBV14; J: TRBJ2-3; CDR3: CASSQDWLGSSHTQYF
V: TRBV30; J: TRBJ1-5; CDR3: CAWSRGGGNQPQHF
V: TRBV11-2; J: TRBJ2-7; CDR3: CASSPADFHEQYF
V: TRBV28; J: TRBJ2-1; CDR3: CASRVSRGHEQFF
V: TRBV4-1; J: TRBJ2-3; CDR3: CASSQSRLARVDTQYF
V: TRBV7-2; J: TRBJ2-3; CDR3: CASSLLGTVDRTDTQYF
V: TRBV7-6; J: TRBJ2-5; CDR3: CASSLIKREGPAVETQYF
V: TRBV15; J: TRBJ2-3; CDR3: CATSRVRVDTQYF
V: TRBV28; J: TRBJ1-5; CDR3: CASNPKGQGNQPQHF
V: TRBV14; J: TRBJ1-2; CDR3: CASSQDLDRGSYGYTF
V: TRBV15; J: TRBJ2-4; CDR3: CATSGHTKNIQYF
V: TRBV27; J: TRBJ2-3; CDR3: CASSLSEPDTQYF
V: TRBV11-3; J: TRBJ2-5; CDR3: CASSQTSGTKYQETQYF
V: TRBV27; J: TRBJ2-3; CDR3: CASSSGTGTILGTQYF
V: TRBV28; J: TRBJ2-1; CDR3: CASSFHREDEQFF
V: TRBV27; J: TRBJ2-7; CDR3: CASSFSPTGRQGDNEQYF